Below, 32 T cell receptor beta chains from the same sample are listed, as sequenced in a study of beta chain features in type 1 diabetes. Overall study findings and caveats: Moderate yet significant TCRB CDR3 shortening was seen in Type 1 diabetes patients in all four CD4+ subsets.

These receptors lack a known antigen. The study reverse transcribed the entire isolated RNA, so it sequenced expressed TCRB transcripts. The method was immunoSEQ multiplex PCR; TCRdb's version includes in-frame clones alone and lacks a portion of them. The sample lists 150,000 to 200,000 clones; approximately 62% were seen once. Material for sequencing was naive CD4+ T cells from blood. These receptors were taken from a man aged 30 to 45 with type 1 diabetes.

The chain couples TRBV6-5 to TRBJ1-2; TRBD1 matches 9 bases. Per the germline V gene, CDR1 is MNHEY and CDR2 is SVGAGI. Unmatched junction bases numbered 11, after V lost 6 bases and J lost 9 bases. The CDR3 runs 14 residues. The CDR3 DNA reads TGTGCCAGCAGACCTACCGGGACAGGGCGGAGCTACACCTTC. It encodes CASRPTGTGRSYTF.

V and J are TRBV18 and TRBJ2-5; D is uncertain. The length of the CDR3 is 14 residues. V lost 4 bases, J lost 1 base, and 10 bases lay in between. CDR1 and CDR2 (germline): KGHSH, LQKENI. In nucleotides, the CDR3 is TGTGCCAGCTCACTCTGGCGGAGCCAAGAGACCCAGTACTTC. Translating gives CASSLWRSQETQYF.

The chain joins TRBV25-1 to TRBJ2-7, with D possibly matching TRBD1 (5 bases). The CDR3 consists of 15 residues. Germline CDR1 MGHDK, CDR2 SYGVNS. Trimming took 4 bases from V and 3 from J, leaving 16 bases between them. The CDR3 bases are TGTGCCAGCAGTGCTTTTTTGAAGGGGCACTACGAGCAGTACTTC. Protein sequence: CASSAFLKGHYEQYF.

This clone was found a few times. This chain links TRBV29-1 with TRBJ2-5; tentatively, D is TRBD2 (5 bases). The CDR3 consists of 12 residues. V was shortened by 1 base and J by 5 bases, with 8 bases between the two germline ends. The germline V gene encodes CDR1 SQVTM and CDR2 ANQGSEA. The CDR3 sequence: CSVEVGIETQYF. In DNA, the CDR3 is TGCAGCGTTGAAGTCGGGATTGAGACCCAGTACTTC.

In DNA, the CDR3 is TGTGCCAGCAGGCTGCAGTCAGGAATCTATGGCTACACCTTC. As protein: CASRLQSGIYGYTF. The chain combines TRBV28 with TRBJ1-2; no definite D call. The length of the CDR3 is 14 residues. In germline, CDR1 is MDHEN, CDR2 SYDVKM. The V end was cut by 6 bases, the J end by 4 bases, with 15 bases between.

The V gene is TRBV29-1, the J gene TRBJ1-1; D possibly corresponds to TRBD1 (5 bases). CDR3 length: 13 amino acids. V gave up 4 bases and J gave up 5 bases, with 14 bases separating them. Germline V lookup: CDR1 SQVTM, CDR2 ANQGSEA. This chain's CDR3 is CSVVGTAVTEAFF. The CDR3 region has the DNA TGCAGCGTTGTAGGGACGGCTGTGACTGAAGCTTTCTTT.

V usage is TRBV12-5 and J usage is TRBJ2-3, with D perhaps TRBD1 or TRBD2 (6 bases each). The CDR3 extends over 14 amino acids. With 7 bases removed from V and 1 base from J, the gap between germline ends came to 12 bases. The germline gives CDR1 LGHNT, CDR2 FRNRAP. The CDR3, as DNA: TGTGCTAGTGTCCGGGGGCCGGGCACAGATACGCAGTATTTT. This encodes CASVRGPGTDTQYF. The complete variable domain, with remaining parts taken from reference TRBV12-5 and TRBJ2-3, reads DARVTQTPRHKVTEMGQEVTMRCQPILGHNTVFWYRQTMMQGLELLAYFRNRAPLDDSGMPKDRFSAEMPDATLATLKIQPSEPRDSAVYFCASVRGPGTDTQYFGPGTRLTVL.

This clone was seen a single time. The chain has TRBV2 and TRBJ2-6, with D possibly being TRBD1 (6 bases). The CDR3 is 15 amino acids. Germline loops: CDR1 SNHLY, CDR2 FYNNEI. V lost 5 bases and J lost 2, with 10 bases in between. As DNA, the CDR3 is TGTGCCAGCAGTTATACAGGGCCTGGGGCCAACGTCCTGACTTTC. It translates to CASSYTGPGANVLTF. The variable domain in full, completed from reference TRBV2 and TRBJ2-6, reads EPEVTQTPSHQVTQMGQEVILRCVPISNHLYFYWYRQILGQKVEFLVSFYNNEISEKSEIFDDQFSVERPDGSNFTLKIRSTKLEDSAMYFCASSYTGPGANVLTFGAGSRLTVL.

This chain connects TRBV19 to TRBJ2-3; D is perhaps TRBD1 (5 bases). This CDR3 spans 18 amino acids. Germline values: CDR1 LNHDA, CDR2 SQIVND (reference sequence). Deletions cut 3 bases from V and 8 bases from J, with 27 bases between. The CDR3 protein is CASSIAVPEPTLGVTQYF. DNA for the CDR3: TGTGCCAGTAGTATCGCCGTTCCAGAACCAACTTTAGGGGTTACGCAGTATTTT. Combining the CDR3 with reference TRBV19 and TRBJ2-3 gives the whole variable domain DGGITQSPKYLFRKEGQNVTLSCEQNLNHDAMYWYRQDPGQGLRLIYYSQIVNDFQKGDIAEGYSVSREKKESFPLTVTSAQKNPTAFYLCASSIAVPEPTLGVTQYFGPGTRLTVL.

The chain couples TRBV30 to TRBJ1-2, with D hard to call. Germline assignment: CDR1 GTSNPN and CDR2 SVGIG (reference sequence). The CDR3 contains 13 residues. Trimming cost V 4 bases and J 4 bases, with 13 bases left between them. The CDR3 DNA reads TGTGCCTGGACCTTGCCCGGGTTCTATGGCTACACCTTC. Its protein is CAWTLPGFYGYTF.

This chain joins TRBV29-1 and TRBJ1-4; D remains ambiguous. V lost 7 bases, J lost 3 bases, and 12 bases lay in between. CDR3 length equals 13 residues. CDR1 and CDR2 from the germline V gene are SQVTM and ANQGSEA. This chain's CDR3 is CSARTAANEKLFF. The CDR3 coding sequence is TGCAGCGCCCGGACGGCGGCTAATGAAAAACTGTTTTTT.

The chain combines TRBV30 with TRBJ1-4, with D unclear. Germline lookup yields CDR1 GTSNPN and CDR2 SVGIG (reference sequence). The CDR3 consists of 15 residues. V was shortened by 0 bases and J by 0 bases, with 8 bases between the two germline ends. CDR3 in amino acids: CAWSVGGATNEKLFF. The DNA for the CDR3 is TGTGCCTGGAGTGTTGGCGGAGCAACTAATGAAAAACTGTTTTTT.

The rearrangement uses TRBV7-9 and TRBJ2-5, with TRBD1 matching 7 bases. Trimming cost V 4 bases and J 2 bases; bases outside gene matches: 7. The germline CDR1 and CDR2 sequences are SEHNR and FQNEAQ (reference sequence). The CDR3 consists of 15 residues. The CDR3, as DNA: TGTGCCAGCAGCTCATCAACAGGGGTACAAGAGACCCAGTACTTC. Protein product: CASSSSTGVQETQYF.

The chain joins TRBV9 to TRBJ2-3; 8 bases line up with TRBD1. V dropped 0 bases and J dropped 4; count of bases not matched to a gene: 4. The CDR3 contains 15 residues. The germline V gene has CDR1 SGDLS and CDR2 YYNGEE. The CDR3 DNA reads as TGTGCCAGCAGCGTAGGACAGGGGATAGCAGATACGCAGTATTTT. This gives the protein CASSVGQGIADTQYF.

The CDR3 sequence: CASSPSTVQETQYF. CDR3 DNA: TGTGCCAGCTCACCATCCACAGTCCAAGAGACCCAGTACTTC. The chain couples TRBV18 to TRBJ2-5; D remains unclear. CDR1 and CDR2 from the germline V gene are KGHSH and LQKENI. There are 14 residues in the CDR3. The germline V and J ends were trimmed by 2 bases and 1 base, with 8 bases remaining between them.

This chain uses TRBV15 with TRBJ2-3; tentatively, D is TRBD1 or TRBD2 (5 bases each). Germline V gene data show CDR1 as LNHNV and CDR2 as YYDKDF (reference sequence). This CDR3 contains 16 residues. V was cut by 0 bases and J by 4 bases, with 14 bases left in between. The DNA for the CDR3 is TGTGCCACCAGCAGAGATCAGCAGGGACGGGCAGATACGCAGTATTTT. Translation gives CATSRDQQGRADTQYF. Full variable domain (remainder filled in from reference TRBV15 and TRBJ2-3): DAMVIQNPRYQVTQFGKPVTLSCSQTLNHNVMYWYQQKSSQAPKLLFHYYDKDFNNEADTPDNFQSRRPNTSFCFLDIRSPGLGDTAMYLCATSRDQQGRADTQYFGPGTRLTVL.

This clone was found once. The V call is TRBV2, the J call TRBJ2-5; 11 nucleotides match TRBD2. There are 15 residues in the CDR3. The V gene's germline CDR1 is SNHLY and CDR2 FYNNEI. The junction had 4 bases not matched to a gene; V was cut back by 6 bases and J by 1 base. The CDR3 is CASRRLAGSQETQYF. DNA for the CDR3: TGTGCCAGCAGGCGACTAGCGGGGAGCCAAGAGACCCAGTACTTC. Based on the CDR3 plus reference TRBV2 and TRBJ2-5, the full variable domain is EPEVTQTPSHQVTQMGQEVILRCVPISNHLYFYWYRQILGQKVEFLVSFYNNEISEKSEIFDDQFSVERPDGSNFTLKIRSTKLEDSAMYFCASRRLAGSQETQYFGPGTRLLVL.

J is TRBJ2-1 and V is TRBV5-1, with 8 bases aligning to TRBD1. The length of the CDR3 is 14 residues. Germline-derived CDR1 and CDR2 are SGHRS and YFSETQ. Trimming removed 4 bases from V and 13 bases from J; junction bases left unmatched: 13. CDR3 in amino acids: CASSHTTGVFSQFF. Here the CDR3 DNA reads TGCGCCAGCAGCCACACGACAGGGGTATTCAGTCAGTTCTTC.

This chain uses TRBV7-9 with TRBJ1-2; 9 bases agree with TRBD1. J gave up 6 bases and V 6 bases, and 5 bases lay outside the gene matches. Germline CDR1 is SEHNR and CDR2 is FQNEAQ (reference sequence). The CDR3 has 13 amino acids. The CDR3 protein is CASRLTGGNGYTF. Written as DNA, the CDR3 is TGTGCCAGCAGGTTGACAGGGGGAAATGGCTACACCTTC. Variable domain in full (rest from reference TRBV7-9 and TRBJ1-2): DTGVSQNPRHKITKRGQNVTFRCDPISEHNRLYWYRQTLGQGPEFLTYFQNEAQLEKSRLLSDRFSAERPKGSFSTLEIQRTEQGDSAMYLCASRLTGGNGYTFGSGTRLTVV.

In this sample, this clone turned up a few times. The V call is TRBV4-3, the J call TRBJ2-7; D may be TRBD2 (6 bases). This CDR3 spans 15 amino acids. V shed 1 base and J shed 4 bases, with 14 bases lying between them. Germline values: CDR1 LGHNA, CDR2 YSLEER. The CDR3 nucleotides are TGCGCCAGCAGCCAAGCAAATGGCGGGATTTACGAGCAGTACTTC. Protein: CASSQANGGIYEQYF.

There are a few counts of this clone. This sequence joins TRBV27 and TRBJ2-5; D remains ambiguous. This CDR3 has 13 amino acids. In germline, CDR1 is MNHEY, CDR2 SMNVEV (reference sequence). V lost 5 bases and J 0 bases, leaving 7 bases between the germline ends. The CDR3 sequence is CASSGKYQETQYF. CDR3 DNA: TGTGCCAGCAGTGGCAAGTACCAAGAGACCCAGTACTTC.

This clone was counted a few times. The chain carries TRBV4-3 and TRBJ2-3, with a possible D match to TRBD1 (6 bases). Germline lookup yields CDR1 LGHNA and CDR2 YSLEER. V was trimmed by 0 bases and J by 5 bases, leaving 9 bases between them. This CDR3 region has 14 residues. This chain's CDR3 is CASSQDYREDTQYF. The CDR3 DNA follows: TGCGCCAGCAGCCAAGATTACAGGGAAGATACGCAGTATTTT.

This clone has just a few counts. The chain carries TRBV29-1 and TRBJ1-4, with a tentative D call TRBD1 (6 bases). V was pared by 5 bases and J by 7 bases, with 11 bases between. The CDR3 totals 12 residues. From germline, CDR1 is SQVTM and CDR2 ANQGSEA. This chain's CDR3 is CSVRGSAEKLFF. As DNA, the CDR3 is TGCAGCGTTAGGGGGTCGGCTGAAAAACTGTTTTTT.

The J gene is TRBJ1-3, the V gene TRBV29-1, with a possible D match to TRBD1 (5 bases). Germline CDR1 SQVTM, CDR2 ANQGSEA. This CDR3 spans 13 amino acids. V shed 2 bases and J shed 2 bases, with 7 bases lying between them. In nucleotides, the CDR3 is TGCAGCGTTGAAAGGGGAACTGGAAACACCATATATTTT. Translated, it gives CSVERGTGNTIYF.

The genes are TRBV29-1 and TRBJ2-1; D may be TRBD1 (6 bases). V lost 1 base, J lost 5 bases, and 15 bases lay in between. This CDR3 has 15 amino acids. CDR1 and CDR2 from the germline V gene are SQVTM and ANQGSEA. The CDR3 nucleotides are TGCAGCGTTGAAGGCCTACAGGGTTGGGACAATGAGCAGTTCTTC. Translated: CSVEGLQGWDNEQFF.

This clone was recorded a few times. The genes are TRBV19 and TRBJ2-3; the match to TRBD1 covers 7 bases. The CDR3 sequence is 14 residues long. CDR1 and CDR2 from the germline V gene are LNHDA and SQIVND (reference sequence). V gave up 3 bases and J gave up 4 bases; unmatched junction bases: 4. CDR3 amino acids: CASSIDRAADTQYF. In DNA, the CDR3 is TGTGCCAGTAGTATCGACAGGGCTGCAGATACGCAGTATTTT.

V gene TRBV14 combines with J gene TRBJ2-5; 7 bases align to TRBD1. The CDR3 runs to 14 residues. Germline CDR1 reads SGHDN; CDR2 reads FVKESK. V shed 4 bases and J 3 bases; nucleotides not matched to a gene: 5. The CDR3 sequence is CASSRGTAKETQYF. CDR3 in DNA: TGTGCCAGCAGCCGTGGGACAGCTAAAGAGACCCAGTACTTC.

In regard to this clone: Other nucleotide sequences in the sample specify the same CDR3. The rearrangement links TRBV9 to TRBJ1-1; 8 bases are a match to TRBD1. The germline CDR1 and CDR2 sequences are SGDLS and YYNGEE. J gave up 5 bases and V 3 bases, and 3 bases lay outside the gene matches. The CDR3 contains 13 residues. CDR3 coding DNA: TGTGCCAGCAGCGCTACAGGGGGTACTGAAGCTTTCTTT. Translation: CASSATGGTEAFF.

The rearrangement links TRBV18 to TRBJ2-7, with D hard to call. From germline, CDR1 is KGHSH and CDR2 LQKENI. V was pared by 3 bases and J by 5 bases, with 20 bases between. The CDR3 consists of 16 residues. The chain's CDR3 is CASSPQALGNRDEQYF. In DNA, the CDR3 is TGTGCCAGCTCACCTCAAGCTCTGGGAAATCGGGACGAGCAGTACTTC.

V and J are TRBV7-2 and TRBJ2-1; D may be TRBD2 (5 bases). The CDR3 covers 13 residues. Between the trimmed V and J ends, which lost 5 bases and 2 bases, there was a span of 7 bases. CDR1 and CDR2 from the germline V gene are SGHTA and FQGNSA. The CDR3 reads CASSPAAYNEQFF. The CDR3 nucleotides are TGTGCCAGCAGCCCAGCGGCCTACAATGAGCAGTTCTTC.

This clone was seen only a few times. V usage is TRBV30 and J usage is TRBJ1-1, with 7 bases fitting TRBD1. V gave up 0 bases and J gave up 5 bases; unmatched junction bases: 6. Germline V gene lookup returns CDR1 GTSNPN and CDR2 SVGIG (reference sequence). The CDR3 runs 14 residues. For the CDR3, the DNA is TGTGCCTGGAGTGTACTAACAGGGGAAACTGAAGCTTTCTTT. It is translated as CAWSVLTGETEAFF. Variable domain in full (rest from reference TRBV30 and TRBJ1-1): SQTIHQWPATLVQPVGSPLSLECTVEGTSNPNLYWYRQAAGRGLQLLFYSVGIGQISSEVPQNLSASRPQDRQFILSSKKLLLSDSGFYLCAWSVLTGETEAFFGQGTRLTVV.

The chain links TRBV30 to TRBJ2-1; D tentatively reads TRBD1 or TRBD2 (5 bases each). The germline CDR1 and CDR2 sequences are GTSNPN and SVGIG (reference sequence). With 0 bases removed from V and 9 bases from J, the gap between germline ends came to 18 bases. The CDR3 is 15 residues long. The DNA for the CDR3 is TGTGCCTGGAGTGTACTAGATAAGGGGCAGGGTGAGCAGTTCTTC. Its translation is CAWSVLDKGQGEQFF.